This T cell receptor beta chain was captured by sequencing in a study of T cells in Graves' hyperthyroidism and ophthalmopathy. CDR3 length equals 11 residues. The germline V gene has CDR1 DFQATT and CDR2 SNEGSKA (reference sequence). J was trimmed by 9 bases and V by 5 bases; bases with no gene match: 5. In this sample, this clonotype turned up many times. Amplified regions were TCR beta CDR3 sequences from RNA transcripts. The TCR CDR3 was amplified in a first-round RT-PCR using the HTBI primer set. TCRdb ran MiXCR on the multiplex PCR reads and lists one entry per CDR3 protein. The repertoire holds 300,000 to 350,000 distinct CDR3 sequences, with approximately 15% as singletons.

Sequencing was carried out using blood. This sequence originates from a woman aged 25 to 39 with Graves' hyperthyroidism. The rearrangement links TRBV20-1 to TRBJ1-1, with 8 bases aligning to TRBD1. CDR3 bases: TGCAGTGCTTCGGGACAGGTGCAAGCTTTCTTT. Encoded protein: CSASGQVQAFF.